This T cell receptor (beta chain) was profiled in a study of blood T cells in healthy people across ages. The CDR3 has 13 amino acids. The V gene's germline CDR1 is SGHTA and CDR2 FQGNSA. The V segment lost 6 bases and the J segment 7 bases; nucleotides outside the gene matches: 3. With a J-beta primer mix and a sample-barcoded 5' primer, a second PCR ran roughly 6 to 11 cycles. TCRdb re-derived calls from the 5' RACE reads in MiXCR, one entry per CDR3 protein. Of about 930,000 distinct CDR3 sequences listed, around 29% are singletons. This same sample was also part of a study on T cells of mothers and their children.

The specimen sequenced was blood. The receptor comes from a woman in her forties in good health. The chain couples TRBV7-2 to TRBJ2-2, with 9 bases lining up with TRBD1. The CDR3 sequence: CASRDRGDGELFF. For the CDR3, the DNA is TGTGCCAGCAGAGACAGGGGGGACGGGGAGCTGTTTTTT. The full variable domain, in which reference TRBV7-2 and TRBJ2-2 provide the parts outside the CDR3, is GAGVSQSPSNKVTEKGKDVELRCDPISGHTALYWYRQSLGQGLEFLIYFQGNSAPDKSGLPSDRFSAERTGGSVSTLTIQRTQQEDSAVYLCASRDRGDGELFFGEGSRLTVL.